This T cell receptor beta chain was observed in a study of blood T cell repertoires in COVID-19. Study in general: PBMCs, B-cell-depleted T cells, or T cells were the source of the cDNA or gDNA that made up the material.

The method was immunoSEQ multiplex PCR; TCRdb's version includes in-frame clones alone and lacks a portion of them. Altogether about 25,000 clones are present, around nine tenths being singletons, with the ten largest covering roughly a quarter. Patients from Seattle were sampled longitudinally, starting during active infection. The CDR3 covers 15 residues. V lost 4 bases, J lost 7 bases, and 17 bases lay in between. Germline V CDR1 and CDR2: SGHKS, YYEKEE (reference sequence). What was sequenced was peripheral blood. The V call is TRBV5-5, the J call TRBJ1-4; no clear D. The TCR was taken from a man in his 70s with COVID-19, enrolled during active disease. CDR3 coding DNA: TGTGCCAGCAGCCTGACCTCGCAGGAGGCTGAAAAACTGTTTTTT. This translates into CASSLTSQEAEKLFF.